The present T cell receptor (beta chain) was sequenced within a study of cytomegalovirus exposure and HLA in healthy donors. Primers for the PCR totalled 60 Vbeta and 13 Jbeta. Some clones are missing from TCRdb's copy, which holds only in-frame ones; the method was immunoSEQ multiplex PCR. The sample lists about 130,000 clones; roughly three quarters were seen once. This TCR was sampled from a man younger than 45 in good health and CMV-seronegative. Sample: PBMCs.

CDR3 sequence: CASSGQGAPYNEQFF. CDR3 DNA: TGCGCCAGCAGTGGACAGGGGGCCCCCTACAATGAGCAGTTCTTC. The chain joins TRBV10-1 to TRBJ2-1; 10 positions match TRBD1. This CDR3 contains 15 residues. In germline, CDR1 is WNHNN, CDR2 SYGVQD (reference sequence). Germline trimming cut 4 bases from V and 2 bases from J; bases unmatched to any gene: 2.